The entry below gives a single T cell receptor (beta chain) sequence along with its context. The sample originates from a study of blood T cell repertoires in COVID-19. Study information: The United States, Italy and Spain supplied acute and convalescent COVID-19 samples. PBMCs, B-cell-depleted T cells, or T cells provided the cDNA or gDNA that made up the material.

In the authors' workflow: Quantification of nucleated cells was approximated via reference gene primer amplification. TCRdb's table, derived via immunoSEQ multiplex PCR, lists solely in-frame clones and lacks some. The DNA was the basis for D and trimming; V, J and clone size are from that table. The data hold 100,000 or so clones, with just under 85% observed a single time. Per the germline V gene, CDR1 is MRHNA and CDR2 is SNTAGT. CDR3 size: 15 residues. After removal of 5 bases from V and 1 base from J, the junction contained 7 bases not matched to a gene. Sequencing was performed on peripheral blood. J is TRBJ2-5 and V is TRBV6-4; TRBD2 matches at 7 bases. The receptor comes from a woman in her sixties or seventies with active or convalescent COVID-19. The CDR3 coding sequence is TGTGCCAGCAGTCCCGGACTAGGCCGCCAAGAGACCCAGTACTTC. Encoded protein: CASSPGLGRQETQYF.